This T cell receptor (beta chain) was sequenced in a study of blood T cell repertoires in COVID-19. At the level of the study: There were acute and convalescent COVID-19 samples, and they came from the United States, Italy and Spain.

Original analysis: Amplification of reference gene primers was used by the study to estimate nucleated cell counts. TCRdb's table, derived via immunoSEQ multiplex PCR, lists solely in-frame clones and lacks some. That table furnishes V, J and clone size, whereas the DNA furnished D and trimming. The table lists 250,000 or so clones, around four fifths of them singletons. The sequencing input was peripheral blood. The origin of this receptor is a man aged 25-45 years who had recovered from COVID-19.

CDR3 amino acids: CASSHVGLADPKQFF. The DNA for the CDR3 is TGTGCCAGCAGCCACGTGGGGCTAGCGGACCCTAAGCAGTTCTTC. The V gene is TRBV3-1 (or the pseudogene TRBV3-2), the J gene TRBJ2-1, with 7 nucleotides matching TRBD2. With V trimmed by 3 bases and J by 11 bases, 13 bases remained unmatched. The CDR3 covers 15 residues. Germline CDR1 LGHDT, CDR2 YNNKEL (reference sequence).